The sequence of this T cell receptor beta chain was determined in a study of sequential checkpoint blockade in melanoma. As for the study in general: Patients were randomized 1:1 to nivolumab-then-ipilimumab or ipilimumab-then-nivolumab first-line. Each arm's sequence ended with maintenance nivolumab.

Ends included, the CDR3 has 11 residues. Treatment in this sample: randomized to nivolumab then ipilimumab (arm A) or the reverse (arm B). DNA-damaging chemotherapy had not been given to any patient beforehand. From thawed PBMCs, live CD3+CD8+ cells negative for CD19 and CD56 were sorted. Here immunoSEQ multiplex PCR was the method, and the copy in TCRdb shows in-frame clones only, minus some. Among approximately 3,000 clones, around 50% were seen once, and the ten largest hold about 21%. This clone was counted only a few times. The CDR3 end shows no conserved phenylalanine or tryptophan, and so a read error is likely. It is unclear where the CDR3 begins or ends on the DNA, so no DNA is shown, and the CDR3 is as TCRdb lists it.

This sequence was found in a human donor with melanoma. The genes are TRBV21-1 and TRBJ2-7; the DNA was not compared with TRBD1, the D call given in the table. TRBV21-1 has pseudogene status. The source material was CD8+ T cells sorted from blood (inferred from file names), sampled from a patient given nivolumab and ipilimumab in sequence. CDR3 loop: CASSKEGTVPC.